This T cell receptor (beta chain) was sequenced in a study of cytomegalovirus exposure and HLA in healthy donors (dated by TCRdb to the late 2010s). Study-level background: In an earlier analysis of 587 of the donors, about 270 Gb of sequence data and 117 million unique TCR beta sequences from 180 million or so T cells were reported. An early release that covered 500 to 800 HLA-typed donors contained 300 to 350 gigabases of sequencing data and tens of millions of unique TCR sequences. The genetic ancestry cluster associated with self-reported Caucasian donors included 81% of the roughly 360 genotyped donors. The study aimed to test whether signatures of past pathogen exposure could be identified by cataloging public T cell receptors. Using immunosequencing, the study profiled T cell repertoires from fewer than 700 subjects and related those repertoires to cytomegalovirus serostatus. A separate validation cohort of roughly 130 different subjects was used in addition to the approximately 640-subject first cohort. To predict cytomegalovirus infection status, the study brought together high-throughput TCR immunosequencing, statistical association of individual TCRs with disease status, and machine learning. A later analysis re-examined previously published TCR beta repertoires from several hundred donors and added high-resolution HLA genotyping to investigate patterns of TCR occurrence. In the later analysis, no new phenotypic data were used to find candidate immune exposures; instead, reliance was placed on TCR beta sequences and their occurrence across donors. In an earlier analysis of 500 to 650 of the donors, high-throughput TCR beta sequencing was used to judge whether each TCR beta V gene segment behaved as functional or pseudogenic. Donor age, sex, ethnicity and CMV serostatus were compiled alongside the repertoire data. A later genetic analysis used genome-wide SNP genotypes for about 60% of the roughly 700 donors, treating that subset as a discovery cohort. Every discovery cohort repertoire had been produced on one sequencing platform. HLA typing included class I and class II loci at four-digit resolution. The number of typed donors differed by locus: about 629-630 for A, B, C, DRB1 and DQB1; 500 to 550 for DQA1; approximately 610 for DPA1; and about 450 for DPB1. Four or five DR-DQ haplotypes were treated as single units for association and clustering because of strong linkage in the cohort. On average, roughly 240,000 unique TCR beta nucleotide sequences were sequenced per donor among about 400 genotyped donors of the cohort, with around 19% of those sequences being non-productive. Results and caveats for the whole study, not just this receptor: Assigning TCR associations to individual alleles was difficult when HLA alleles, especially DR and DQ, strongly co-occurred. Linkage disequilibrium might explain the correlated functional status among segregating V segments, but an unknown experimental factor could not be excluded. Because HLA typing was missing for some donors at each locus, association tests included only the typed subset. In a later analysis, the rate of TCR association differed among HLA loci, with DRB1 alleles having the most associated TCRs and HLA-C alleles having the fewest. The sequencing pipeline was judged likely to have produced a cluster of highly shared sequence variants as a technical artifact. Several of the top co-occurrence clusters appeared to be linked to parvovirus B19, influenza, CMV and Epstein-Barr virus, according to a later analysis. In a later analysis, 15,000 to 20,000 TCR beta sequences were associated with specific HLA alleles at a false discovery rate of 0.05. Some 16 rarely observed V segments, including chromosome 9 orphons, were excluded from the earlier analysis of several hundred of the donors because counts were too low. For the cohort, immune exposure information was limited to CMV serostatus. Most TCR sequences were seen in very few donors, while some public TCRs were found in many individuals. In an earlier analysis of over 550 of the donors, most TCR beta V segments were observed in productive rearrangements about 87% or about 30% of the time, broadly matching IMGT annotations. Some IMGT-functional V segments, including TRBV6-2 and TRBV6-3, could not be distinguished by the 87-base-pair reads and were therefore excluded. An association between a missense DCLRE1C variant and V-gene and J-gene trimming of TCR beta chains was found in a later genetic analysis and replicated in an independent cohort. The authors suggested that the approach could potentially be extended to other disease states and immunological phenotypes. A total of fewer than 200 TCR beta chains were listed by the study as associated with cytomegalovirus. A later analysis found that most CMV-associated TCR beta chains appeared HLA-restricted, with HLA associations seemingly driven largely by CMV exposure. In vitro tests confirmed that a few of the cytomegalovirus-associated TCR beta chains recognize cytomegalovirus antigens. Only TCR beta chains were sequenced in this cohort, and the absence of alpha or paired-chain data limited detectable features. Sequencing depth was assumed to be roughly uniform across donors in the presence/absence analyses, though that assumption may not hold. A further reported finding was that TCR beta sequences accurately predicted the HLA-A and HLA-B alleles for most subjects in the first cohort. In both the original and validation cohorts, the classifier was reported to diagnose cytomegalovirus status with high specificity and sensitivity. Compared with equally common non-associated chains, HLA-associated TCR beta chains in a later analysis were more clonally expanded and had lower generation probabilities. A later genetic analysis reported fewer N-insertions in productive TCRs among donors in an Asian-associated ancestry cluster than the 666-donor mean.

Ends trimmed: V by 4 bases, J by 4 bases; bases unmatched to a gene: 9. CDR1 SGHRS and CDR2 YFSETQ were looked up in the germline V gene. The CDR3 runs 16 residues from the cysteine to the phenylalanine. Only the CDR3 DNA stays, 48 bases, in frame from base 1. Remarks on this clone: Its cognate antigen has yet to be identified.

In total, 630 or so healthy bone marrow donors made up the cohort. At the time of sampling, every cohort member was nominally healthy, though immune exposures that went unrecorded were likely present. The donor tested CMV seropositive, placing the donor among the 290 or so seropositive members of the cohort. Each donor provided a peripheral blood sample, and peripheral blood mononuclear cells were used for TCR beta sequencing. The Qiagen DNeasy Blood Extraction Kit was used to extract genomic DNA from the blood cell samples. The library was built by means of the immunoSEQ multiplex PCR assay. A mixture of 60 forward primers for TCR Vbeta segments and 13 reverse primers for TCR Jbeta segments was used in the multiplex PCR. The CDR3 region of rearranged TCR beta genes was amplified from genomic DNA with a multiplex PCR assay. Amplified TCR beta libraries were sequenced as 87-base-pair reads on the Illumina HiSeq System. The authors processed their data as follows. In a later analysis, roughly 80 million unique TCR beta chains were counted across the roughly 610 repertoires, and around 10 million of these chains were shared by at least two donors. Raw reads were error-corrected and collapsed into unique sequences by a nearest-neighbor algorithm in which closely related sequences were merged to remove PCR and sequencing errors. Alignment of CDR3 sequences to IMGT reference sequences was used to assign V, D and J gene segments. For a sequence to be retained, a match of at least six nucleotides was required to both a V gene segment and a J gene segment. A rearrangement counted as productive if the CDR3 had no stop codons and remained in frame with V and J, and every other rearrangement counted as non-productive. Following IMGT convention, CDR3 was defined as the stretch from the second conserved V-encoded cysteine to the conserved J-encoded phenylalanine. Sequences without an unambiguous match to a single V gene segment were excluded from the earlier analysis of about 600 of the donors. An earlier analysis of 550 to 650 of the donors classified V segments as functional when productive rearrangements were above 56.7% and as segregating when the standard deviation between donors was above 5%. A statistical classification framework was developed to diagnose cytomegalovirus status using the catalog of TCR beta chain sequences. A later analysis assigned V and J genes by comparing TCR nucleotide sequences with IMGT/GENE-DB human TR gene sequences. A later analysis assigned CDR3 sequences and most-parsimonious VDJ recombination scenarios with the TCRdist pipeline. In a later analysis, each TCR beta chain was defined by its CDR3 amino acid sequence together with its V-gene family, and reads lacking a unique V-gene family were excluded. A later analysis removed several hundred highly shared, low-generation-probability nucleotide sequences to deal with suspected cross-contamination and a sequencing artifact. In a later analysis, a clonal expansion index for each public chain was calculated from normalized within-repertoire ranks of inferred template counts. A later analysis computed generation probabilities with a VDJ recombination model fitted to out-of-frame rearrangements, and checked the results against IGoR. Hypergeometric tests were used in a later analysis to score TCR-TCR, TCR-HLA and TCR-CMV co-occurrence, with a repertoire-size bias correction applied to the TCR pairs. To estimate false discovery rates, a later analysis permuted the HLA or CMV assignments 20 times. A later analysis grouped co-occurring TCRs with DBSCAN, adding TCRdist sequence similarity when clustering within HLA-allele-positive subsets. Co-occurrence clustering excluded repertoires with fewer than 30,000 or more than 120,000 public chains, plus five with anomalous nucleotide sharing. The source is immuneACCESS, and TCRdb retained only in-frame sequences with V and J called. Part of the clones is not carried over; for the studies checked, unresolved V genes explain less than half of this, and the remainder is unexplained. The V and J calls and the clone size are those of that table, but D and trimming were determined from the DNA. The sample table holds roughly 70,000 clones. Around 7.5% of the sample is held by the ten biggest clonotypes.

The chain uses TRBV5-1 and TRBJ1-1; 11 bases in the junction line up with TRBD1. The clonotype was recovered from a female donor in good health and CMV-seropositive. The source material was PBMCs. The encoded CDR3 is CASSIGGTGGSTEAFF. The DNA sequence follows: TGCGCCAGCAGCATTGGGGGGACAGGGGGAAGCACTGAAGCTTTCTTT. Reference TRBV5-1 and TRBJ1-1 proteins supply the regions before and after the CDR3; the full variable domain is: KAGVTQTPRYLIKTRGQQVTLSCSPISGHRSVSWYQQTPGQGLQFLFEYFSETQRNKGNFPGRFSGRQFSNSRSEMNVSTLELGDSALYLCASSIGGTGGSTEAFFGQGTRLTVV.